The T cell receptor (beta chain) described here comes from a study of response to subunit inactivated influenza vaccine. Study-wide findings and caveats: The authors proposed limited new T cell recruitment per seasonal influenza vaccination.

V lost 1 base, J lost 0 bases, and 1 base stayed unmatched. The germline V gene encodes CDR1 DFQATT and CDR2 SNEGSKA (reference sequence). The CDR3 length is 14 residues. TCRdb passed the RT-PCR reads through MiXCR, listing each CDR3 protein once. The sample records hundreds of thousands of distinct CDR3 sequences, more than 15% being singletons. Worth noting for this clonotype: Antigen: not known.

This clonotype was obtained from a man between 50 and 59 years old who received an inactivated influenza vaccine. The chain employs TRBV20-1 and TRBJ1-2, with 8 bases fitting TRBD1. The sequencing here drew on PBMCs from blood, taken 11 to 12 days after vaccination. The chain's CDR3 is CSARGRGPNYGYTF. CDR3 sequence (DNA): TGCAGTGCTAGAGGCAGGGGGCCTAACTATGGCTACACCTTC.